This T cell receptor (beta chain) was captured in a study of OX40 agonist ivuxolimab in advanced cancers. Whole-study context: Patients received ivuxolimab, an intravenous treatment, every 2 weeks at 0.01 to 10 mg/kg. Overall study findings and caveats: Antigen targets of the expanded peripheral T cells went undetermined. Averaging showed that CD8+ T cells had more expanded clones than CD4+ did.

CDR3 length: 13 residues. Germline V CDR1 and CDR2: SGHAT, FQNNGV. Trimming pared 3 bases from V and 4 bases from J, leaving 9 bases between. The assay was immunoSEQ multiplex PCR, and TCRdb's table has in-frame clones only and misses some. The profile shows about 99,000 clones, around nine tenths of them singletons. Excluded were patients having autoimmune disease history or systemic immunosuppression. About this clone: Antigen unknown.

The material sequenced was CD4+ or CD8+ T cells sorted from blood, taken in a trial of the OX40 agonist ivuxolimab. V gene TRBV11-2 combines with J gene TRBJ1-2; D remains ambiguous. The TCR comes from an adult with an advanced solid tumor such as melanoma, head and neck, liver or kidney cancer. For the CDR3, the DNA is TGTGCCAGCAGCTTCCGCAGGAGCTATGGCTACACCTTC. This codes for CASSFRRSYGYTF.